These T cell receptor beta chains were read from a single sample in a study of T cell responses to AZD1222 COVID-19 vaccine. Sequencing was performed with immunoSEQ multiplex PCR; in TCRdb, only in-frame clones are kept and a portion is missing. The data contain some 110,000 clones, 88% of them seen just once; the ten biggest clones take up 4% to 4.5%. The sequenced sample was peripheral blood, obtained on day 0 of AZD1222 vaccination. All receptors come from an adult in good health. Each CDR3 is given with its conserved first and last residue. The order of the fields is D gene, CDR3 length, clone size, V gene, J gene, CDR3 DNA, CDR3 protein. A D gene is named only where the DNA matches it firmly. The size entry is marked missing in some rows and otherwise reads once, few, many or a size class.

d_gene: .
len: 15
abundance: .
v_gene: TRBV4-2
j_gene: TRBJ2-7
CDR3nt: TGTGCCAGCAGCCAAGATGCTAGCCGCGCCTACGAGCAGTACTTC
CDR3aa: CASSQDASRAYEQYF

d_gene: .
len: 13
abundance: .
v_gene: TRBV11-2
j_gene: TRBJ2-1
CDR3nt: TGTGCCAGCAGCCCGGACTCCTACAATGAGCAGTTCTTC
CDR3aa: CASSPDSYNEQFF

d_gene: TRBD2
len: 16
abundance: .
v_gene: TRBV10-3
j_gene: TRBJ2-1
CDR3nt: TGTGCCATCAGCCTCCTTGGCGCGGGGGGATTCAATGAGCAGTTCTTC
CDR3aa: CAISLLGAGGFNEQFF

d_gene: TRBD2
len: 16
abundance: .
v_gene: TRBV24-1
j_gene: TRBJ2-3
CDR3nt: TGTGCCACCAGTGATCCGGGACTAGGGGGCACAGATACGCAGTATTTT
CDR3aa: CATSDPGLGGTDTQYF

d_gene: TRBD2
len: 13
abundance: .
v_gene: TRBV27
j_gene: TRBJ2-7
CDR3nt: TGTGCCAGCAAAGGACTAGCGGGAACCGAGCAGTACTTC
CDR3aa: CASKGLAGTEQYF

d_gene: .
len: 14
abundance: .
v_gene: TRBV15
j_gene: TRBJ1-6
CDR3nt: TGTGCCACCAGCAGAGCGGCTAAAAATTCACCCCTCCACTTT
CDR3aa: CATSRAAKNSPLHF

d_gene: TRBD2
len: 13
abundance: .
v_gene: TRBV10-1
j_gene: TRBJ2-7
CDR3nt: TGCGCCAGCAGTGAGTCTGGAGGGAGGGACCAGTACTTC
CDR3aa: CASSESGGRDQYF

d_gene: TRBD1
len: 16
abundance: .
v_gene: TRBV10-3
j_gene: TRBJ1-6
CDR3nt: TGTGCCATCAGTCGGGACAGGGGATTTTATAATTCACCCCTCCACTTT
CDR3aa: CAISRDRGFYNSPLHF

d_gene: .
len: 15
abundance: .
v_gene: TRBV11-2
j_gene: TRBJ2-5
CDR3nt: TGTGCCAGCAGCTTAGAGTGGCAAAATCAAGAGACCCAGTACTTC
CDR3aa: CASSLEWQNQETQYF

d_gene: .
len: 17
abundance: .
v_gene: TRBV9
j_gene: TRBJ2-6
CDR3nt: TGTGCCAGCAGCGTAGGGGAGGGGGTCTCTGGGGCCAACGTCCTGACTTTC
CDR3aa: CASSVGEGVSGANVLTF

d_gene: .
len: 15
abundance: .
v_gene: TRBV18
j_gene: TRBJ2-1
CDR3nt: TGTGCCAGCTCACCACTCTCGGGGCCCACCGATGAGCAGTTCTTC
CDR3aa: CASSPLSGPTDEQFF

d_gene: .
len: 15
abundance: .
v_gene: TRBV28
j_gene: TRBJ1-2
CDR3nt: TGTGCCAGCAGTTTCTTAGGGCGCGACGGCTATGGCTACACCTTC
CDR3aa: CASSFLGRDGYGYTF

d_gene: .
len: 12
abundance: .
v_gene: TRBV2
j_gene: TRBJ1-6
CDR3nt: TGTGCCAGCAGATGGACAGATTCACCCCTCCACTTT
CDR3aa: CASRWTDSPLHF

d_gene: .
len: 13
abundance: .
v_gene: TRBV18
j_gene: TRBJ1-1
CDR3nt: TGTGCCAGCTCCCACAAACAGGGTTCTGAAGCTTTCTTT
CDR3aa: CASSHKQGSEAFF

d_gene: .
len: 12
abundance: .
v_gene: TRBV5-1
j_gene: TRBJ2-7
CDR3nt: TGCGCCAGCAAGGACGGTACCTACGAGCAGTACTTC
CDR3aa: CASKDGTYEQYF

d_gene: .
len: 15
abundance: .
v_gene: TRBV11-2
j_gene: TRBJ2-3
CDR3nt: TGTGCCAGCAGCCGCCGTGGGCAGCGCACAGATACGCAGTATTTT
CDR3aa: CASSRRGQRTDTQYF

d_gene: .
len: 16
abundance: .
v_gene: TRBV7-8
j_gene: TRBJ1-5
CDR3nt: TGTGCCAGCAGCGCGCCGGGACCTCCGGCCAATCAGCCCCAGCATTTT
CDR3aa: CASSAPGPPANQPQHF

d_gene: .
len: 15
abundance: .
v_gene: TRBV5-4
j_gene: TRBJ2-2
CDR3nt: TGTGCCAGCAGCTTCGACAGGCGGGGCACCGGGGAGCTGTTTTTT
CDR3aa: CASSFDRRGTGELFF

d_gene: TRBD2
len: 15
abundance: .
v_gene: TRBV5-1
j_gene: TRBJ2-2
CDR3nt: TGCGCCAGCATGCTAGCGGGAGGGCGTACCGGGGAGCTGTTTTTT
CDR3aa: CASMLAGGRTGELFF

d_gene: .
len: 15
abundance: few
v_gene: TRBV28
j_gene: TRBJ1-1
CDR3nt: TGTGCCAGCAGTTTATGGGGAGGGATGAACACTGAAGCTTTCTTT
CDR3aa: CASSLWGGMNTEAFF

d_gene: TRBD1
len: 16
abundance: .
v_gene: TRBV19
j_gene: TRBJ1-2
CDR3nt: TGTGCCAGTAGTATAGATACTGTGGCAGGGGGGTATGGCTACACCTTC
CDR3aa: CASSIDTVAGGYGYTF

d_gene: TRBD2
len: 19
abundance: .
v_gene: TRBV15
j_gene: TRBJ2-3
CDR3nt: TGTGCCACCAGCAACCCCCCTGAGGCTAGCGGGGGGCACACAGATACGCAGTATTTT
CDR3aa: CATSNPPEASGGHTDTQYF

d_gene: .
len: 14
abundance: .
v_gene: TRBV2
j_gene: TRBJ1-4
CDR3nt: TGTGCCAGCAGTCCCCGGGCCATAATGAAAAGAGTGTTTTTT
CDR3aa: CASSPRAIMKRVFF

d_gene: .
len: 13
abundance: .
v_gene: TRBV7-2
j_gene: TRBJ2-5
CDR3nt: TGTGCCAGCAGCTTAGAGCCATCGGAGACCCAGTACTTC
CDR3aa: CASSLEPSETQYF

d_gene: TRBD1
len: 16
abundance: .
v_gene: TRBV7-9
j_gene: TRBJ1-5
CDR3nt: TGTGCCAGCAGCTTTGGGACAGGGGCTAGCAATCAGCCCCAGCATTTT
CDR3aa: CASSFGTGASNQPQHF

d_gene: TRBD1
len: 15
abundance: .
v_gene: TRBV5-8
j_gene: TRBJ1-2
CDR3nt: TGTGCCAGCAGCCTCAGACAGGGAAGGGCCTATGGCTACACCTTC
CDR3aa: CASSLRQGRAYGYTF

d_gene: TRBD1
len: 12
abundance: .
v_gene: TRBV7-9
j_gene: TRBJ1-1
CDR3nt: TGTGCCAGCAGCCATCGACAGGGGGAAGCTTTCTTT
CDR3aa: CASSHRQGEAFF

d_gene: .
len: 16
abundance: .
v_gene: TRBV19
j_gene: TRBJ1-3
CDR3nt: TGTGCCAGTAGTATAGTGGGGGTGAGCTCTGGAAACACCATATATTTT
CDR3aa: CASSIVGVSSGNTIYF

d_gene: .
len: 14
abundance: .
v_gene: TRBV3-1/TRBV3-2
j_gene: TRBJ1-5
CDR3nt: TGTGCCAGCAGCCAGCAGGGGACCAATCAGCCCCAGCATTTT
CDR3aa: CASSQQGTNQPQHF

d_gene: .
len: 16
abundance: once
v_gene: TRBV6-6
j_gene: TRBJ2-1
CDR3nt: TGTGCCAGCAGTACGCGTGGGAGAGGGGGAGGCAATGAGCAGTTCTTC
CDR3aa: CASSTRGRGGGNEQFF

d_gene: TRBD2
len: 16
abundance: .
v_gene: TRBV7-7
j_gene: TRBJ2-2
CDR3nt: TGTGCCAGCAGCGATAGCGGGAGGTCGAACACCGGGGAGCTGTTTTTT
CDR3aa: CASSDSGRSNTGELFF

d_gene: .
len: 17
abundance: .
v_gene: TRBV5-5
j_gene: TRBJ1-3
CDR3nt: TGTGCCAGCAGCCCCTCCGACGTAGTACAGGGACCCGACACCATATATTTT
CDR3aa: CASSPSDVVQGPDTIYF

d_gene: .
len: 12
abundance: .
v_gene: TRBV11-3
j_gene: TRBJ2-7
CDR3nt: TGTGCCAGCAGCTTAGAAGTCTATCGGCAGTACTTC
CDR3aa: CASSLEVYRQYF

d_gene: TRBD1
len: 15
abundance: .
v_gene: TRBV9
j_gene: TRBJ1-5
CDR3nt: TGTGCCAGCAGCCCTACAGGGGGGAGCAATCAGCCCCAGCATTTT
CDR3aa: CASSPTGGSNQPQHF

d_gene: TRBD1
len: 16
abundance: .
v_gene: TRBV19
j_gene: TRBJ1-3
CDR3nt: TGTGCCAGTAGTCGCTTCCAGGGGGAGACTGGAAACACCATATATTTT
CDR3aa: CASSRFQGETGNTIYF

d_gene: .
len: 12
abundance: few
v_gene: TRBV6-5
j_gene: TRBJ1-6
CDR3nt: TGTGCCAGCAGGCAGTATAATTCACCCCTCCACTTT
CDR3aa: CASRQYNSPLHF

d_gene: .
len: 13
abundance: .
v_gene: TRBV11-2
j_gene: TRBJ2-4
CDR3nt: TGTGCCAGCAGCTTAGCCTCAGCCATCTCTCAGTACTTC
CDR3aa: CASSLASAISQYF

d_gene: TRBD2
len: 16
abundance: once
v_gene: TRBV2
j_gene: TRBJ2-5
CDR3nt: TGTGCCAGCAGTGACCCGACTAGCGGGGGGGGAGAGACCCAGTACTTC
CDR3aa: CASSDPTSGGGETQYF

d_gene: TRBD1
len: 15
abundance: .
v_gene: TRBV11-3
j_gene: TRBJ1-1
CDR3nt: TGTGCCAGCAGCTTGGGGACAGGGGAAGCGGGTGAAGCTTTCTTT
CDR3aa: CASSLGTGEAGEAFF

d_gene: TRBD1
len: 16
abundance: .
v_gene: TRBV28
j_gene: TRBJ2-7
CDR3nt: TGTGCCAGCAGTTCCTCCGGGACAGGGCCTCCCTACGAGCAGTACTTC
CDR3aa: CASSSSGTGPPYEQYF

d_gene: .
len: 11
abundance: .
v_gene: TRBV7-9
j_gene: TRBJ2-7
CDR3nt: TGTGCCAGCAGCTTCAGCTACGAGCAGTACTTC
CDR3aa: CASSFSYEQYF

d_gene: .
len: 13
abundance: .
v_gene: TRBV27
j_gene: TRBJ2-3
CDR3nt: TGTGCCAGCGGCCCCCCCTTCCCGGATACGCAGTATTTT
CDR3aa: CASGPPFPDTQYF

d_gene: TRBD1
len: 14
abundance: .
v_gene: TRBV20-1
j_gene: TRBJ2-4
CDR3nt: TGCAGTGCTAGTTGGGACAGGGGAGGAAACATTCAGTACTTC
CDR3aa: CSASWDRGGNIQYF

d_gene: TRBD1
len: 15
abundance: .
v_gene: TRBV6-5
j_gene: TRBJ2-5
CDR3nt: TGTGCCAGCAGTCTAGGGACAGGGCTGGCGGAGACCCAGTACTTC
CDR3aa: CASSLGTGLAETQYF

d_gene: .
len: 13
abundance: once
v_gene: TRBV5-1
j_gene: TRBJ2-2
CDR3nt: TGCGCCAGCAGTGCCCCGAACACCGGGGAGCTGTTTTTT
CDR3aa: CASSAPNTGELFF

d_gene: .
len: 12
abundance: once
v_gene: TRBV2
j_gene: TRBJ1-2
CDR3nt: TGTGCCAGCAGTGAAATGGGCCGTGGCTACACCTTC
CDR3aa: CASSEMGRGYTF

d_gene: TRBD1
len: 16
abundance: .
v_gene: TRBV19
j_gene: TRBJ2-2
CDR3nt: TGTGCCAGTAGTATCTACAGGGGGTCGAACACCGGGGAGCTGTTTTTT
CDR3aa: CASSIYRGSNTGELFF

d_gene: TRBD1
len: 15
abundance: .
v_gene: TRBV14
j_gene: TRBJ1-6
CDR3nt: TGTGCCAGCAGCCTACGACAGGGGGCGAATTCACCCCTCCACTTT
CDR3aa: CASSLRQGANSPLHF

d_gene: .
len: 15
abundance: .
v_gene: TRBV11-3
j_gene: TRBJ2-7
CDR3nt: TGTGCCAGCGCCTCGGGGGCAGGGGGGGGTTACGAGCAGTACTTC
CDR3aa: CASASGAGGGYEQYF

d_gene: TRBD2
len: 15
abundance: .
v_gene: TRBV4-2
j_gene: TRBJ2-1
CDR3nt: TGTGCCAGCAGCCAAGTTGAGGGCGGGAGCACTGAGCAGTTCTTC
CDR3aa: CASSQVEGGSTEQFF

d_gene: .
len: 15
abundance: .
v_gene: TRBV6-5
j_gene: TRBJ2-5
CDR3nt: TGTGCCAGCAGTTACCGGGGTAGATGGCCGGAGACCCAGTACTTC
CDR3aa: CASSYRGRWPETQYF

d_gene: .
len: 19
abundance: .
v_gene: TRBV3-1/TRBV3-2
j_gene: TRBJ2-2
CDR3nt: TGTGCCAGCAGCCACCTTTGGGCCCGGGACGGACGGAACACCGGGGAGCTGTTTTTT
CDR3aa: CASSHLWARDGRNTGELFF

d_gene: .
len: 14
abundance: .
v_gene: TRBV7-8
j_gene: TRBJ1-1
CDR3nt: TGTGCCAGCAGCTTAGTAAGGATGGACACTGAAGCTTTCTTT
CDR3aa: CASSLVRMDTEAFF

d_gene: .
len: 15
abundance: .
v_gene: TRBV28
j_gene: TRBJ1-4
CDR3nt: TGTGCCAGCAGTTTCTTAGTCCCTAAGGGGGAAAAACTGTTTTTT
CDR3aa: CASSFLVPKGEKLFF

d_gene: TRBD1
len: 15
abundance: .
v_gene: TRBV5-1
j_gene: TRBJ1-1
CDR3nt: TGCGCCAGCACCCCCCAGGACAGGACGCAAAGGGGAGCTTTCTTT
CDR3aa: CASTPQDRTQRGAFF

d_gene: .
len: 13
abundance: few
v_gene: TRBV29-1
j_gene: TRBJ1-3
CDR3nt: TGCAGCGCCCAGACAGTCTCTGGAAACACCATATATTTT
CDR3aa: CSAQTVSGNTIYF

d_gene: TRBD1
len: 17
abundance: .
v_gene: TRBV19
j_gene: TRBJ2-3
CDR3nt: TGTGCCAGTCGAAACGTCCCGGGACAGGGGTTCACAGATACGCAGTATTTT
CDR3aa: CASRNVPGQGFTDTQYF

d_gene: .
len: 14
abundance: .
v_gene: TRBV2
j_gene: TRBJ2-7
CDR3nt: TGTGCCAGCAGTGAAGGGAGACTGACCTACGAGCAGTACTTC
CDR3aa: CASSEGRLTYEQYF